The clone carrying this T cell receptor (beta chain) was observed a single time. Germline V gene sequence: CDR1 PRHDT, CDR2 FYEKMQ (reference sequence). V lost 5 bases to trimming and J lost 3 bases, with 12 bases between them. The CDR3 covers 14 residues. This entry belongs to a study of shared clonotypes between healthy human individuals. CD45RO-negative CD8 cells positively selected for CCR7 made up the naive population, which excluded terminally differentiated effector memory CD45RA+ cells. The assay was immunoSEQ multiplex PCR, and TCRdb's table has in-frame clones only and misses some. The sample yields around 2,100,000 clones, about 95% seen once.

J is TRBJ2-3 and V is TRBV13; D call uncertain. The sample consisted of naive CD8+ T cells sorted from blood. The sequence came from a man aged 18 to 35 in good health. Here the CDR3 DNA reads TGTGCCAGCAGCGCCACAACGGCGACAGATACGCAGTATTTT. Encoded protein: CASSATTATDTQYF. Full variable domain (remainder filled in from reference TRBV13 and TRBJ2-3): AAGVIQSPRHLIKEKRETATLKCYPIPRHDTVYWYQQGPGQDPQFLISFYEKMQSDKGSIPDRFSAQQFSDYHSELNMSSLELGDSALYFCASSATTATDTQYFGPGTRLTVL.